Each of the 22 T cell receptor beta chains below was sequenced from the same sample in a study of shared clonotypes between healthy human individuals. The assay was immunoSEQ multiplex PCR, and TCRdb's table has in-frame clones only and misses some. The table lists fewer than 700,000 clones, roughly 79% of them singletons. Source material: PBMCs. The receptors stem from a woman aged 40 to 49 in good health. Some clones in this sample may be carry-over from other donors' samples.

The V call is TRBV2, the J call TRBJ1-1; D gene unclear. In germline, CDR1 is SNHLY, CDR2 FYNNEI. The V end lost 8 bases, the J end lost 0 bases, and 13 bases lay between the germline ends. The CDR3 loop spans 14 amino acids. The CDR3, as DNA: TGTGCCAGCGCCCACGGGGTCATGAACACTGAAGCTTTCTTT. The encoded protein is CASAHGVMNTEAFF.

The chain employs TRBV28 and TRBJ2-7, with D tentatively TRBD1 or TRBD2 (5 bases each). Looked up from germline, CDR1 is MDHEN and CDR2 is SYDVKM. The CDR3 has 12 amino acids. The V end was cut by 6 bases, the J end by 6 bases, with 12 bases between. DNA for the CDR3: TGTGCCAGCAGGGTATCAGGGACCGAGCAGTACTTC. Translation gives CASRVSGTEQYF.

The rearrangement uses TRBV27 and TRBJ2-3, with 7 bases that match TRBD2. This CDR3 spans 16 amino acids. CDR1 and CDR2 (germline): MNHEY, SMNVEV (reference sequence). The junction had 12 bases not matched to a gene; V was cut back by 7 bases and J by 2 bases. The chain's CDR3 is CASTRASGIPTDTQYF. CDR3 nucleotides: TGTGCCAGCACAAGGGCTAGCGGCATTCCCACAGATACGCAGTATTTT.

The chain has TRBV5-1 and TRBJ2-6; D call uncertain. Trimming took 4 bases from V and 3 from J, leaving 11 bases between them. This CDR3 is built from 15 residues. CDR1 and CDR2 (germline): SGHRS, YFSETQ. The CDR3 DNA reads TGCGCCAGCAGCCCGTACAGCTATGGGGCCAACGTCCTGACTTTC. The encoded protein is CASSPYSYGANVLTF.

The rearrangement joins TRBV27 to TRBJ2-3, with TRBD1 matching 8 bases. With 5 bases clipped from V and 5 bases from J, the junction kept 6 bases outside the gene matches. Per germline, CDR1 MNHEY and CDR2 SMNVEV (reference sequence). The CDR3 sequence is 14 residues long. CDR3 region: CASSLTDRGDTQYF. Written as DNA, the CDR3 is TGTGCCAGCAGTCTCACAGACAGGGGAGATACGCAGTATTTT.

CDR3 DNA sequence: TGTGCCAGCAGCCACCCGACTAGCGGAAGCTCTGGGGCCAACGTCCTGACTTTC. Residues: CASSHPTSGSSGANVLTF. J is TRBJ2-6 and V is TRBV4-2; 9 bases fit TRBD2. CDR3 length: 18 amino acids. Germline V lookup: CDR1 LGHNA, CDR2 YNFKEQ. V dropped 3 bases and J dropped 0; count of bases not matched to a gene: 6.

The chain employs TRBV28 and TRBJ1-3; D is unresolved. From germline, CDR1 is MDHEN and CDR2 SYDVKM. CDR3 length equals 14 residues. V dropped 6 bases and J dropped 0 bases, with 9 bases sitting between them. CDR3 in amino acids: CASSPGGSGNTIYF. DNA for the CDR3: TGTGCCAGCAGCCCAGGTGGCTCTGGAAACACCATATATTTT.

This clone came up many times. The chain joins TRBV27 to TRBJ1-2, with a weak D call TRBD1 (5 bases). This CDR3 has 14 residues. V was cut by 6 bases and J by 4 bases, with 15 bases left in between. The germline V gene encodes CDR1 MNHEY and CDR2 SMNVEV (reference sequence). DNA of the CDR3: TGTGCCAGCAGCCCTCAGGGTAACGGCTATGGCTACACCTTC. Its protein product is CASSPQGNGYGYTF.

J is TRBJ1-1 and V is TRBV14, with D unclear. The germline CDR1 and CDR2 sequences are SGHDN and FVKESK. The ends were cut back, 0 bases at V and 5 bases at J, with 22 bases in the middle. The CDR3 contains 18 residues. CDR3 sequence: CASSQELGHCNSGTEAFF. CDR3 coding DNA: TGTGCCAGCAGCCAAGAATTAGGCCATTGCAATTCGGGGACTGAAGCTTTCTTT.

The genes are TRBV7-2 and TRBJ2-6, with 8 bases matching TRBD1. The closer fit of TRBJ2-7 to the DNA end suggests the J call may be wrong. The CDR3 totals 14 residues. Germline-derived CDR1 and CDR2 are SGHTA and FQGNSA. CDR3 sequence (DNA): TGTGCCAGCAGCCCACAGGGGGGACTGTACGAGCAGTACTTC. This codes for CASSPQGGLYEQYF.

The V gene is TRBV7-8, the J gene TRBJ1-2; D unresolved. V was cut by 5 bases and J by 5 bases, with 15 bases left in between. The CDR3 is 14 residues long. In germline, CDR1 is SGHVS, CDR2 FQNEAQ. The CDR3 region has the DNA TGTGCCAGCAGCGCCCTGACTGGGTATTATGGCTACACCTTC. Residues: CASSALTGYYGYTF.

The chain employs TRBV7-9 and TRBJ1-2; D uncertain. The CDR3 has 15 amino acids. Trimming removed 7 bases at V and 2 bases at J, with 17 bases between. CDR1 SEHNR and CDR2 FQNEAQ come from the germline V gene (reference sequence). The CDR3 sequence is CASTLDRSYNYGYTF. The CDR3 DNA follows: TGTGCCAGCACCCTCGACCGCTCGTACAACTATGGCTACACCTTC.

The J gene is TRBJ2-2, the V gene TRBV5-6; possibly TRBD1 for D (6 bases). The CDR3 runs to 17 residues. Per germline, CDR1 SGHDT and CDR2 YYEEEE. Trimming pared 4 bases from V and 0 bases from J, leaving 16 bases between. The CDR3 region has the DNA TGTGCCAGCAGCGCGGAGACAGGTTTTTCGAACACCGGGGAGCTGTTTTTT. Translating it yields CASSAETGFSNTGELFF.

V gene TRBV9 combines with J gene TRBJ2-1; 10 bases are a match to TRBD1. Per the germline V gene, CDR1 is SGDLS and CDR2 is YYNGEE. This CDR3 is 15 amino acids long. The V segment lost 0 bases and the J segment 9 bases; nucleotides outside the gene matches: 6. The CDR3 DNA reads TGTGCCAGCAGCGTAGGGGACAGGGGATTCAGTGAGCAGTTCTTC. Translation: CASSVGDRGFSEQFF.

This clone has only one observation. This sequence joins TRBV27 and TRBJ2-1; TRBD2 might be the D (5 bases). Trimming shortened V by 8 bases and J by 3 bases, and 8 bases separated the two germline ends. The CDR3 length is 12 residues. Looked up from germline, CDR1 is MNHEY and CDR2 is SMNVEV (reference sequence). DNA for the CDR3: TGTGCCAGCGGCGGACTCTACAATGAGCAGTTCTTC. It translates to CASGGLYNEQFF.

The gene calls are TRBV5-1 and TRBJ1-1; D gene ambiguous. Germline V gives CDR1 SGHRS, CDR2 YFSETQ. V was trimmed by 0 bases and J by 1 base, leaving 7 bases between them. The CDR3 is 14 amino acids. CDR3 in amino acids: CASSLGSENTEAFF. CDR3 coding DNA: TGCGCCAGCAGCTTGGGATCAGAGAACACTGAAGCTTTCTTT. Drawing the rest from reference TRBV5-1 and TRBJ1-1, the complete variable domain is KAGVTQTPRYLIKTRGQQVTLSCSPISGHRSVSWYQQTPGQGLQFLFEYFSETQRNKGNFPGRFSGRQFSNSRSEMNVSTLELGDSALYLCASSLGSENTEAFFGQGTRLTVV.

The chain couples TRBV5-4 to TRBJ1-4, with TRBD1 identical over 7 bases. The V gene end was trimmed by 4 bases and the J gene end by 3 bases; junction bases not matched to a gene: 6. From germline, CDR1 is SGHNT and CDR2 YYREEE (reference sequence). The CDR3 length is 15 residues. This CDR3 is CASSTGQAPNEKLFF. In DNA, the CDR3 is TGTGCCAGCAGCACTGGACAGGCGCCTAATGAAAAACTGTTTTTT.

This chain connects TRBV18 to TRBJ2-1; the D gene is possibly TRBD1 (5 bases). Looked up from germline, CDR1 is KGHSH and CDR2 is LQKENI. The V and J ends lost 2 bases and 3 bases respectively, with 11 bases between them. This CDR3 contains 15 residues. The CDR3 nucleotides read TGTGCCAGCTCACCAGAGGCAGGGCACTACAATGAGCAGTTCTTC. It yields the protein CASSPEAGHYNEQFF.

The V and J genes are TRBV4-2 and TRBJ2-7; D may be TRBD2 (6 bases). V gave up 2 bases and J gave up 3 bases, with 20 bases separating them. The CDR3 has 17 amino acids. Germline V CDR1 and CDR2: LGHNA, YNFKEQ. The CDR3 here is CASSQRRGGAGRYEQYF. The CDR3 coding sequence is TGTGCCAGCAGCCAAAGAAGGGGTGGAGCGGGCCGCTACGAGCAGTACTTC.

J is TRBJ2-1 and V is TRBV10-3; TRBD2 aligns across 9 bases. Germline lookup yields CDR1 ENHRY and CDR2 SYGVKD. V lost 7 bases to trimming and J lost 3 bases; unmatched junction nucleotides: 10. The CDR3 spans 16 residues. CDR3 in amino acids: CAIMREGTKVYNEQFF. The CDR3 coding sequence is TGTGCCATCATGCGGGAGGGAACTAAAGTCTACAATGAGCAGTTCTTC.

This chain joins TRBV4-3 and TRBJ2-5; D gene ambiguous. The CDR3 contains 13 residues. V was shortened by 1 base and J by 4 bases, with 7 bases between the two germline ends. CDR1 is LGHNA, CDR2 YSLEER, per germline. The DNA of the CDR3 is TGCGCCAGCAGCCAAGGGCCGCGAGAGACCCAGTACTTC. Its protein is CASSQGPRETQYF.

The chain carries TRBV10-3 and TRBJ1-3; D is unresolved. The germline V gene encodes CDR1 ENHRY and CDR2 SYGVKD. Deletions cut 6 bases from V and 2 bases from J, with 8 bases between. CDR3 size: 13 residues. The CDR3 DNA sequence: TGTGCCATCAGCCAAAAACCTGGAAACACCATATATTTT. Amino acid sequence: CAISQKPGNTIYF.